Listed below are T cell receptor beta chains from one sample, sequenced in a study of blood T cell repertoires in COVID-19. Clones were read by immunoSEQ multiplex PCR, and TCRdb kept only the in-frame ones, dropping some. The sample includes roughly 200,000 clones, roughly nine tenths of them seen just once. The sample comprised PBMCs or T cells enriched from blood (not recorded which). The receptors here all came from a woman aged 40 to 50 with acute COVID-19. The CDR3 runs from the conserved cysteine through the conserved F or W. The D gene is left open where the match is weak.

v_call	j_call	cdr3_length	d_call	cdr3_nt	cdr3_aa
TRBV6-2/TRBV6-3	TRBJ2-1	15	TRBD2	TGTGCCAGCAGTTACGGGGGGGAGCCCTACAATGAGCAGTTCTTC	CASSYGGEPYNEQFF
TRBV19	TRBJ2-2	16	-	TGTGCCAGTAGCACACAGGGTTTTCGTGACACCGGGGAGCTGTTTTTT	CASSTQGFRDTGELFF
TRBV18	TRBJ1-5	14	TRBD1	TGTGCCAGCTCACCAGACAGGGCAGCTCAGCCCCAGCATTTT	CASSPDRAAQPQHF
TRBV7-2	TRBJ2-6	16	TRBD1	TGTGCCAGCAGCTCAGGGACAGGCACTGGGGCCAACGTCCTGACTTTC	CASSSGTGTGANVLTF
TRBV9	TRBJ2-2	16	TRBD1	TGTGCCAGCAGCGTAGGGGCAGGGGGTCGGACCGGGGAGCTGTTTTTT	CASSVGAGGRTGELFF
TRBV6-5	TRBJ2-5	16	TRBD2	TGTGCCAGCAGTTATTGGACTAGCGGGAGGCAGGAGACCCAGTACTTC	CASSYWTSGRQETQYF
TRBV7-3	TRBJ1-1	15	TRBD1	TGTGCCAGCAGCGCCGCAGGGGGCATGAACACTGAAGCTTTCTTT	CASSAAGGMNTEAFF
TRBV5-6	TRBJ2-1	15	TRBD1	TGTGCCAGCAGCTTGGTGACAGGGTTCCCTAATGAGCAGTTCTTC	CASSLVTGFPNEQFF
TRBV14	TRBJ1-2	14	-	TGTGCCAGCAGCCACCTAGCGGGGTTCGGGGGCTACACCTTC	CASSHLAGFGGYTF
TRBV6-5	TRBJ1-5	15	TRBD1	TGTGCCAGCAGTTACCGGACAGGCAAGGGGCAGCCCCAGCATTTT	CASSYRTGKGQPQHF
TRBV4-2	TRBJ1-3	16	-	TGTGCCAGCAGCCAAGATTCAACTCGCTCTGGAAACACCATATATTTT	CASSQDSTRSGNTIYF
TRBV30	TRBJ2-1	16	TRBD2	TGTGCCTGGAGTGGCCTAGCGGGGGGGCCGACACATGAGCAGTTCTTC	CAWSGLAGGPTHEQFF
TRBV12-3/TRBV12-4	TRBJ2-7	13	TRBD1	TGTGCCAGCAGCCGACAGGGACCCTACGAGCAGTACTTC	CASSRQGPYEQYF
TRBV7-2	TRBJ2-2	16	TRBD2	TGTGCCAGCAGCCTGGGACTAGCGGGAGGACCCGGGGAGCTGTTTTTT	CASSLGLAGGPGELFF
TRBV29-1	TRBJ1-2	13	-	TGCAGCGTTGACCCTCAGGCCAACTATGGCTACACCTTC	CSVDPQANYGYTF
TRBV5-1	TRBJ1-2	14	TRBD1	TGCGCCAGCAGCGAAGGCAGGGGGGCGCATGGCTACACCTTC	CASSEGRGAHGYTF
TRBV18	TRBJ1-1	15	TRBD1	TGTGCCAGCTCACATAAGGACAGGGCTGGCACTGAAGCTTTCTTT	CASSHKDRAGTEAFF
TRBV12-3/TRBV12-4	TRBJ2-7	13	-	TGTGCCAGCAGTTTGGCAGGTTCGTACGAGCAGTACTTC	CASSLAGSYEQYF